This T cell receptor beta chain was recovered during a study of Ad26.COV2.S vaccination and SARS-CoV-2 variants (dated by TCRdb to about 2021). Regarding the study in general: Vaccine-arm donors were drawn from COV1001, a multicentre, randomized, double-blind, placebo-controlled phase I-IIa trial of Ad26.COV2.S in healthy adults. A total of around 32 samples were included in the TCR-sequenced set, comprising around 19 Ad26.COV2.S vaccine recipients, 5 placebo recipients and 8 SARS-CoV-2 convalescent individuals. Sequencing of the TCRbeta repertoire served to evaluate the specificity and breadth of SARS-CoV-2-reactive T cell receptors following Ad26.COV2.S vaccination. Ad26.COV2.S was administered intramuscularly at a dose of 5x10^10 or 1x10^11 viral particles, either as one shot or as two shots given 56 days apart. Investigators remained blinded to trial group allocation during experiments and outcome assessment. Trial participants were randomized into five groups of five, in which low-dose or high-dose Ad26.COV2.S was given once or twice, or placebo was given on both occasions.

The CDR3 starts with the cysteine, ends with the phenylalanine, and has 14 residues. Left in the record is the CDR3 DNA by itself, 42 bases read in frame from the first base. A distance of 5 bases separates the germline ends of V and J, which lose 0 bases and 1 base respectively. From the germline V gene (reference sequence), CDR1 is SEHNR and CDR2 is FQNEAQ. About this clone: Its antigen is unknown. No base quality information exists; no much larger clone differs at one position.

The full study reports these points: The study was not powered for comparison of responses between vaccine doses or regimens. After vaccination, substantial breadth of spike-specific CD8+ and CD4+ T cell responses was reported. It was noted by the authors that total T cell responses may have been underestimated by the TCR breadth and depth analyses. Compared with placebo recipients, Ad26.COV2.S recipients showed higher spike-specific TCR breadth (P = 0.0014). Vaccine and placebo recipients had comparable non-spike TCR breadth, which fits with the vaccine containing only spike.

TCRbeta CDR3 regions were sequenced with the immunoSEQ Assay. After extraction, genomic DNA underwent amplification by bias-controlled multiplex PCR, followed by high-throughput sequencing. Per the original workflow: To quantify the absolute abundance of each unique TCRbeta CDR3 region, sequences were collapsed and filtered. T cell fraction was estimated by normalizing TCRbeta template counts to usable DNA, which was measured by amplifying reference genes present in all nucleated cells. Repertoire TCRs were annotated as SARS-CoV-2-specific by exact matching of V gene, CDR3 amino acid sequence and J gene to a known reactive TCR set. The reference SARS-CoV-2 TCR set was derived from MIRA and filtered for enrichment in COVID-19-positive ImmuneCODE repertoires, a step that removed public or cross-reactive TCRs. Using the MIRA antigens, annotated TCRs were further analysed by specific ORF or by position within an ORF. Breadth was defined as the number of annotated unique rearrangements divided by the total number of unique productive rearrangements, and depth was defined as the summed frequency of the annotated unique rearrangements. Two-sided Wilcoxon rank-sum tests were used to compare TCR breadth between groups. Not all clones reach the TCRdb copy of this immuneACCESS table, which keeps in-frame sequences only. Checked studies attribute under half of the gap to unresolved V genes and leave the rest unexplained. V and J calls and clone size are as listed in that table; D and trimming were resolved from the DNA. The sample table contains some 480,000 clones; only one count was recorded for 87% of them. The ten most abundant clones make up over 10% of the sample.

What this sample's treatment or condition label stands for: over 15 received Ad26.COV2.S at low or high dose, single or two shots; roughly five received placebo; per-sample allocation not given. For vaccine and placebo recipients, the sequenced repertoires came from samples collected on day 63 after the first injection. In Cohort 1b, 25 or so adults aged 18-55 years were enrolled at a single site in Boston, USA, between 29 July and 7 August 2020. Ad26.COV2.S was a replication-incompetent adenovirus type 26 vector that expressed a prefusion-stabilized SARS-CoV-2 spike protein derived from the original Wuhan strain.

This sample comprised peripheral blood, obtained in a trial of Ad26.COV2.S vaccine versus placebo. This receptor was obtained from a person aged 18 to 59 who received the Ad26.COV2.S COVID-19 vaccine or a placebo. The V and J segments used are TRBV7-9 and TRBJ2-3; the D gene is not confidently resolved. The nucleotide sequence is TGTGCCAGCAGCTTAGCCATAGGCACAGATACGCAGTATTTT. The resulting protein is CASSLAIGTDTQYF.